Sequencing of this T cell receptor (beta chain) was carried out in a study of T cell responses to AZD1222 COVID-19 vaccine (dated by TCRdb to the early 2020s). Study-level background: AZD1222 recipients whose second dose came at about 4 weeks and those whose second dose came at about 12 weeks were combined into one group, since spike-specific TCR depth and breadth did not differ between the two schedules. Enrollment into the trials was organized by age into subgroups of 18-55, 56-69 and 70-plus years, and those subgroups contained approximately 160, 26 and 62 TCR-sequenced participants, respectively. A total of 230 to 250 trial participants underwent TCR sequencing, of whom some 210 received two doses of AZD1222 and about 25 received two doses of the MenACWY control vaccine. The investigation overall reported the following: Conclusions about previously exposed vaccinees are limited because only six or seven AZD1222 recipients were SARS-CoV-2 seropositive at baseline. Participants were mostly white British and included more females than males, and it was suggested by the authors that clonal diversity may have been underestimated. Spike-specific TCR breadth and depth rose significantly after two AZD1222 doses compared with day 0 and with MenACWY recipients. Reportedly, close to half of the unique spike-specific TCRs recognized epitopes lying outside the regions that are mutated in the B.1.351 and B.1.1.7 variants. The 56-69-year group was small, and its depth increase did not reach significance, likely because of low power. Because no day 14 peak-response samples were available, repertoires were characterized only after the peak T cell response. CD4 TCRs associated with the vaccine covered the entire spike protein, and the dominant responses were in regions 160-218 and 743-854.

This clone was counted between two and nine times. It lacks a known antigen. No much larger clonotype is one base removed from it; base qualities were not supplied. The CDR3 regions of human TCRbeta chains were analyzed by immunosequencing. For the original study's pipeline: TCRs in the repertoires were matched against a reference library of SARS-CoV-2-specific TCRs that had been generated with the MIRA antigen-specificity platform. Breadth was defined as the fraction of unique TCRs that were SARS-CoV-2-associated. Depth was defined as the fraction of total T cells that were SARS-CoV-2-associated. Using the MIRA data, each spike-specific TCR was assigned both to the spike region to which the TCR was reactive and to a CD4 or CD8 class. Log10-transformed breadth and depth values were compared by one-way ANOVA with Sidak's multiple comparisons tests. Imported from immuneACCESS, the table was reduced by TCRdb to in-frame sequences with V and J called. These copies leave out some clones; in studies compared against another copy, an unresolved V gene accounts for under half, and the cause of the remainder is not known. V and J calls and clone size are copied from that table; D and trimming were computed from the DNA. Within this sample are about 67,000 clones, with around four fifths of them counted one time only. The ten largest clonotypes hold around 21% of the sample.

The label giving this sample's time point can be read as: baseline before first vaccination. Samples from vaccinated people were obtained from the UK trials COV001 and COV002, which included a single-blind randomized controlled phase 2/3 trial of AZD1222 (ChAdOx1 nCoV-19) in healthy adults. For TCRbeta chain sequencing, PBMC samples were collected from trial participants at day 0 and at day 28 after the second dose. The sample in question was peripheral blood, obtained on day 0 of AZD1222 vaccination. The clonotype originates from an adult in good health.

The CDR3 loop reads CASKQRDTQYF. DNA sequence: TGTGCCAGTAAACAGAGAGATACGCAGTATTTT. The V and J genes are TRBV27 and TRBJ2-3; the D gene cannot be named for sure. The CDR3 runs 11 amino acids, cysteine and phenylalanine included. Only the CDR3 portion is preserved as DNA: 33 bases, with reading frame beginning at the first base. As encoded in the germline V gene (reference sequence), CDR1 is MNHEY while CDR2 is SMNVEV. Deletion took 9 bases off V and 5 bases off J, with a span of 9 bases between the germline ends.